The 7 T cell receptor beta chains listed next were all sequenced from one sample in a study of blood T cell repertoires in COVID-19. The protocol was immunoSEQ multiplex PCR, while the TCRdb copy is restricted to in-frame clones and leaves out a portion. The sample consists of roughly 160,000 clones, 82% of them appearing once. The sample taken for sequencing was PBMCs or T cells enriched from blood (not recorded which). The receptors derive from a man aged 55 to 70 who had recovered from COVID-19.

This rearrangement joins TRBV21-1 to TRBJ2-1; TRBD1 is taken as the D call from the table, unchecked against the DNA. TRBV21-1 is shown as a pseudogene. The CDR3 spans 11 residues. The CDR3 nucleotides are TGTGCCAGGACAGTTCAGAATGAGCAGTTCTTC. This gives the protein CARTVQNEQFF.

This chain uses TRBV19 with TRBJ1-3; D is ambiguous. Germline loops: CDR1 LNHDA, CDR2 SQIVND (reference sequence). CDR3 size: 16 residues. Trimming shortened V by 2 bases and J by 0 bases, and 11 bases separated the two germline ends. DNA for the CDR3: TGTGCCAGTAGTATAAATCGGCGGAGCTCTGGAAACACCATATATTTT. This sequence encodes CASSINRRSSGNTIYF. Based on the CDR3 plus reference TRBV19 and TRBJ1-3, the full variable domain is DGGITQSPKYLFRKEGQNVTLSCEQNLNHDAMYWYRQDPGQGLRLIYYSQIVNDFQKGDIAEGYSVSREKKESFPLTVTSAQKNPTAFYLCASSINRRSSGNTIYFGEGSWLTVV.

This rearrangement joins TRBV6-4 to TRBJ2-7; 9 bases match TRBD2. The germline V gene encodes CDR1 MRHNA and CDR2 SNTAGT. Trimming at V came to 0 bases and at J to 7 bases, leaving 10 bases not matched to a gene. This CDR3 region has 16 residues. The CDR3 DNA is TGTGCCAGCAGTGACTCGAGGCTAGCGGGGTCACCTGAGCAGTACTTC. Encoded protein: CASSDSRLAGSPEQYF.

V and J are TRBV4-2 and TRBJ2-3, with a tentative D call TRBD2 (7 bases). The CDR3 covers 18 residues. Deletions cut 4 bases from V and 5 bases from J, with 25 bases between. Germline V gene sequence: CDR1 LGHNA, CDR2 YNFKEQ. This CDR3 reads CASSLPRSGAGVKDTQYF. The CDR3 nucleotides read TGTGCCAGCAGCCTCCCACGCTCAGGGGCGGGGGTGAAAGATACGCAGTATTTT.

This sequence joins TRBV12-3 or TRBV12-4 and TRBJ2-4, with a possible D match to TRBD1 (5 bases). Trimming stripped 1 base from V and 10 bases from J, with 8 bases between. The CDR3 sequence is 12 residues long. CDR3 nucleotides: TGTGCCAGCAGTTTAGGTGGGGCAATTCAGTACTTC. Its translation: CASSLGGAIQYF.

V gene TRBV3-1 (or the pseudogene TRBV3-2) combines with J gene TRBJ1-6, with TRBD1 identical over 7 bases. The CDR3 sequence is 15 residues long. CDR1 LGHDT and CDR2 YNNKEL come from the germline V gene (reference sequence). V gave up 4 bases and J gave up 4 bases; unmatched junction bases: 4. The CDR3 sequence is CASSPRTGYNSPLHF. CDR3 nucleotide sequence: TGTGCCAGCAGCCCCCGGACAGGATATAATTCACCCCTCCACTTT.

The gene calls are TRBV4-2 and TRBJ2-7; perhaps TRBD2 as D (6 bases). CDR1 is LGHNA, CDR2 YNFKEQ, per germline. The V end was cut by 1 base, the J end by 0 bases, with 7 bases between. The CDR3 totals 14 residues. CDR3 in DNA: TGTGCCAGCAGCCAAGTGGAGGGCTCCTACGAGCAGTACTTC. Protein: CASSQVEGSYEQYF.